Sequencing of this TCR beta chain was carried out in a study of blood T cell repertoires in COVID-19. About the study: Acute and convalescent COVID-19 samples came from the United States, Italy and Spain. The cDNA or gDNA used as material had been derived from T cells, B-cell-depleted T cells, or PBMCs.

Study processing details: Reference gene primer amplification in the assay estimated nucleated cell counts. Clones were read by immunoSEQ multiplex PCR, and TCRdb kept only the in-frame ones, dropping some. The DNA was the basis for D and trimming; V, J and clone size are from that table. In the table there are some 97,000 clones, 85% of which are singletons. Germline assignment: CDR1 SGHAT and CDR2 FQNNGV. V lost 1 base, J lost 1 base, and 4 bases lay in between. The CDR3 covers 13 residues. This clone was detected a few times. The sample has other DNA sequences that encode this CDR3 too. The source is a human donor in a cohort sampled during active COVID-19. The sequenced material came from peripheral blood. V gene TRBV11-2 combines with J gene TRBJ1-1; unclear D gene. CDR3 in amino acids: CASSLGANTEAFF. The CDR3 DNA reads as TGTGCCAGCAGCTTAGGGGCGAACACTGAAGCTTTCTTT.